The rows below give T cell receptor beta chains drawn from one sample of a study of blood T cell repertoires in COVID-19. Libraries were prepared by immunoSEQ multiplex PCR; TCRdb keeps only in-frame clonotypes and omits some of them. Here the sample spans around 65,000 clones, approximately 85% being singletons. The sequenced material came from peripheral blood. The receptors shown here come from a human donor in a cohort sampled during active COVID-19. Both conserved end residues are part of each CDR3. Each record gives: D gene, V gene, J gene, clone size, CDR3 DNA, CDR3 protein. The D gene is left open where the match is weak. Clone size is shown for a subset of rows, as once, few, many or a class of expanded clone.

TRBD2	TRBV5-1	TRBJ2-7	.	TGCGCCAGCAGCAGCGGGACTAGCGGGGGCAGCGAGCAGTACTTC	CASSSGTSGGSEQYF
.	TRBV6-5	TRBJ2-2	few	TGTGCCAGCATGCGCGGAGCGAACACCGGGGAGCTGTTTTTT	CASMRGANTGELFF
.	TRBV2	TRBJ2-5	.	TGTGCCAGCAGTGTCGGCCAGGTCAAACAAGAGACCCAGTACTTC	CASSVGQVKQETQYF
TRBD2	TRBV11-2	TRBJ2-3	.	TGTGCCAGCAGCTTAGATCCCAGCGGGGGGGCGTATTTT	CASSLDPSGGAYF
.	TRBV4-1	TRBJ1-5	.	TGCGCCAGCAGCCAAGATATGGGGGCGAGTTTTCAGCCCCAGCATTTT	CASSQDMGASFQPQHF
TRBD1	TRBV28	TRBJ2-2	.	TGTGCCAGCAGTTTAGTTGGACAGGGCAACACCGGGGAGCTGTTTTTT	CASSLVGQGNTGELFF
.	TRBV28	TRBJ1-2	few	TGTGCCAGCAGTTTCTGGGGGGGTAATGGCTACACCTTC	CASSFWGGNGYTF
TRBD1	TRBV18	TRBJ1-1	.	TGTGCCAGCTCACCGGGACAGGCGAACACTGAAGCTTTCTTT	CASSPGQANTEAFF
.	TRBV19	TRBJ2-1	.	TGTGCCAGTAGATCACCCGGGGGAGCCAATGAGCAGTTCTTC	CASRSPGGANEQFF
.	TRBV24-1	TRBJ2-2	.	TGTGCCACGGGCCGGGGTACCGGGGAGCTGTTTTTT	CATGRGTGELFF
TRBD2	TRBV7-9	TRBJ2-1	once	TGTGCCAGCAGCTTAGAACACGTAGCGGGGGGTTACAATGAGCAGTTCTTC	CASSLEHVAGGYNEQFF
.	TRBV7-5	TRBJ2-1	.	TGTGTCAGAAGCTTACCCCCACAGGGTCCCAGCTCCTACAATGAGCAGTTCTTC	CVRSLPPQGPSSYNEQFF
.	TRBV7-8	TRBJ1-4	.	TGTGCCAGCAGCTTAGTGCAGGAAATGGGGGGTGTTGGAAAACTGTTTTTT	CASSLVQEMGGVGKLFF
TRBD1	TRBV6-5	TRBJ2-7	.	TGTGCCAGCAGGGACAGGGGCTACGAGCAGTACTTC	CASRDRGYEQYF
.	TRBV28	TRBJ1-6	.	TGTGCCAGCAGGACAGTCAGAAATTCACCCCTCCACTTT	CASRTVRNSPLHF
.	TRBV12-3/TRBV12-4	TRBJ2-1	.	TGTGCCAGCAGTTTGGGACAGACTAGAAGCAAGGTCTTC	CASSLGQTRSKVF
.	TRBV5-4	TRBJ1-4	.	TGTGCCAGCAGCTTGGATAGTGAAAAACTGTTTTTT	CASSLDSEKLFF
TRBD2	TRBV7-9	TRBJ2-3	few	TGTGCCAGCAGCTCGGGGCTATTAGCGGGCCGCACAGATACGCAGTATTTT	CASSSGLLAGRTDTQYF
.	TRBV11-2	TRBJ1-3	.	TGTGCCAGCAGCTTACATGAACAGGGTGTTTCTGGAAACACCATATATTTT	CASSLHEQGVSGNTIYF
TRBD2	TRBV5-4	TRBJ2-1	.	TGTGCCAGCAGGACGAGGTCTAGCGGGGGGGCCTTTGGTGAGCAGTTCTTC	CASRTRSSGGAFGEQFF
TRBD2	TRBV4-2	TRBJ2-7	.	TGTGCCAGCAGCCACCTAAGGGCGACTAGCGGGGGCTACGAGCAGTACTTC	CASSHLRATSGGYEQYF
.	TRBV5-4	TRBJ2-3	.	TGTGCCAGCAGCTCACCCGGACGGGGACTTACAAGGGAGGGCACAGATACGCAGTATTTT	CASSSPGRGLTREGTDTQYF
.	TRBV5-5	TRBJ2-7	once	TGTGCCAGCAGCTTGGCCAGCTCCTACGAGCAGTACTTC	CASSLASSYEQYF
.	TRBV5-4	TRBJ2-5	.	TGTGCCAGCACCCTCGATCAGGGTCGAACAGAGACCCAGTACTTC	CASTLDQGRTETQYF
TRBD1	TRBV6-1	TRBJ1-5	.	TGTGCCAGCAGTGAATTTCAGGGGGCCCATCAGCCCCAGCATTTT	CASSEFQGAHQPQHF
.	TRBV19	TRBJ1-2	.	TGTGCCAGTAGTCCTCAGGGAGGATATGACTATGGCTACACCTTC	CASSPQGGYDYGYTF
.	TRBV5-8	TRBJ2-6	.	TGTGCCAGCAGCTTGGAATGGGGGCCGGGGGCCAACGTCCTGACTTTC	CASSLEWGPGANVLTF
.	TRBV10-3	TRBJ1-2	.	TGTGCCATCAGTGCAGGAGGGAACTATGGCTACACCTTC	CAISAGGNYGYTF
.	TRBV5-8	TRBJ1-1	once	TGTGCCAGCAGCTTGGTTCCGTACACTGAAGCTTTCTTT	CASSLVPYTEAFF
.	TRBV7-9	TRBJ1-4	.	TGTGCCAGCAGCTCAGCAGGGAGGGGTAATGAAAAACTGTTTTTT	CASSSAGRGNEKLFF
.	TRBV12-5	TRBJ1-6	.	TGTGCTAGTGGTTTGGGGCTTTTCCTCCACTTT	CASGLGLFLHF
.	TRBV12-5	TRBJ2-3	once	TGTGCTAGTGGTTTGGAGAGGGCAAGTGATACGCAGTATTTT	CASGLERASDTQYF
TRBD1	TRBV3-1/TRBV3-2	TRBJ1-2	.	TGTGCCAGCAGCCAAGGAGGTGCAGGGGGCTATGGCTACACCTTC	CASSQGGAGGYGYTF
TRBD1	TRBV5-6	TRBJ1-6	.	TGTGCCAGCAGCATGCGTGCAGGGGGTAGTGCTTCACCCCTCCACTTT	CASSMRAGGSASPLHF
.	TRBV6-1	TRBJ1-5	.	TGTGCCAGCAGTGAAGGGGTTTGGGGCGATCAGCCCCAGCATTTT	CASSEGVWGDQPQHF
.	TRBV3-1/TRBV3-2	TRBJ2-7	many	TGTGCCAGCAGACACCTTGACGGGGGGCCCTACGAGCAGTACTTC	CASRHLDGGPYEQYF
TRBD1	TRBV27	TRBJ2-2	.	TGTGCCAGCAGTTTCCTACCGGGACAGGGGGCAAACACCGGGGAGCTGTTTTTT	CASSFLPGQGANTGELFF
.	TRBV4-2	TRBJ2-3	.	TGTGCCAGCAGCCAAGAAGTTAGCGGAAGGGCAGGCGGCACAGATACGCAGTATTTT	CASSQEVSGRAGGTDTQYF
TRBD1	TRBV12-5	TRBJ1-2	.	TGTGCTAGTGGTTTGGCGACAGGGGTCAGCGGCTACACCTTC	CASGLATGVSGYTF
.	TRBV11-2	TRBJ1-1	.	TGTGCCAGCAGCTTAGCAGGGAAAGCTTTCTTT	CASSLAGKAFF
.	TRBV3-1/TRBV3-2	TRBJ2-5	.	TGTGCCAGCAGCCAAGGGCCGGCGGGGGAGACCCAGTACTTC	CASSQGPAGETQYF
TRBD2	TRBV27	TRBJ2-5	.	TGTGCCAGCAGAAGTCGCTTGGGACTAGCGGGACCAAGGCAAGAGACCCAGTACTTC	CASRSRLGLAGPRQETQYF
TRBD1	TRBV4-1	TRBJ1-1	.	TGCGCCAGCAGCCGAGAGACAGGGATGAACACTGAAGCTTTCTTT	CASSRETGMNTEAFF
TRBD1	TRBV10-3	TRBJ2-5	.	TGTGCCATCAGTGTGGACAGGGAAGAGACCCAGTACTTC	CAISVDREETQYF
.	TRBV3-1/TRBV3-2	TRBJ1-3	.	TGTGCCAGCAGCCTGCGGGAGGGGATCTCTGGAAACACCATATATTTT	CASSLREGISGNTIYF
.	TRBV24-1	TRBJ1-2	.	TGTGCCACCAGTGGTGGCCGCGGCTACACCTTC	CATSGGRGYTF
.	TRBV7-2	TRBJ1-2	.	TGTGCCAGCAGCTTTGGGGGCGGTGGCTACACCTTC	CASSFGGGGYTF
.	TRBV14	TRBJ1-1	.	TGTGCCAGCAGCCAAGACGCATGGTTCGTTTCGGACAAGAGGAACACTGAAGCTTTCTTT	CASSQDAWFVSDKRNTEAFF
TRBD1	TRBV3-1/TRBV3-2	TRBJ2-1	.	TGTGCCAGCAGCCGCGGACGGGACAGGGGGTATAATGAGCAGTTCTTC	CASSRGRDRGYNEQFF
TRBD1	TRBV5-1	TRBJ2-5	.	TGCGCCAGCAGCTTGGAAGGGACAGGGAGTGTGACCCAGTACTTC	CASSLEGTGSVTQYF
.	TRBV11-2	TRBJ2-1	once	TGTGCCAGCAGCTTGTCCGGTCCCCTCAATGAGCAGTTCTTC	CASSLSGPLNEQFF
TRBD1	TRBV10-3	TRBJ1-1	.	TGTGCCACCCAAACGGGACAGGGTTTGAACACTGAAGCTTTCTTT	CATQTGQGLNTEAFF
.	TRBV29-1	TRBJ1-6	.	TGCAGCGTTGAGTCTCGGTCACCCCTCCACTTT	CSVESRSPLHF
.	TRBV6-5	TRBJ1-1	once	TGTGCCAGCAGTTACTCGCTACGGAACACTGAAGCTTTCTTT	CASSYSLRNTEAFF
TRBD2	TRBV28	TRBJ2-5	.	TGTGCCAGCAGTCTTAGCGGGGGGGCCCAAGAGACCCAGTACTTC	CASSLSGGAQETQYF
.	TRBV18	TRBJ1-3	.	TGTGCCAGCTCGGGGCTGGAAAAAGTAAACACCATATATTTT	CASSGLEKVNTIYF
.	TRBV7-8	TRBJ2-7	.	TGTGCCAGCAGCACTCACTACGAGCAGTACTTC	CASSTHYEQYF
.	TRBV10-3	TRBJ1-2	.	TGTGCCATCAGTGAGTTCGGGTCCCAAGCTAACGGCTACACCTTC	CAISEFGSQANGYTF
.	TRBV6-1	TRBJ1-2	.	TGTGCCAGCAGTGAAGGGACAGTTAACTATGGCTACACCTTC	CASSEGTVNYGYTF